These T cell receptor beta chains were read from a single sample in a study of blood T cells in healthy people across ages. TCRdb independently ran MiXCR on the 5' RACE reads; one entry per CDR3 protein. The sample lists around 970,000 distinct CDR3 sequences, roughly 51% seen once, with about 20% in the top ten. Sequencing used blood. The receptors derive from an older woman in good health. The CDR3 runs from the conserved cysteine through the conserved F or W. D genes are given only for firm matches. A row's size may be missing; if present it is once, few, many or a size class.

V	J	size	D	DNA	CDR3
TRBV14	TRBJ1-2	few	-	TGTGCCAGCAGCCATCGGGCCGCCCTTGGCTACACCTTC	CASSHRAALGYTF
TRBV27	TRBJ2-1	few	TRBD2	TGTGCCAGCAGTTTATTTTCGGGAGGAGCTTGGGATGAGCAGTTCTTC	CASSLFSGGAWDEQFF
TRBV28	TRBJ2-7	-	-	TGTGCCAGCAGTTTATTTGTGGTGAGGGGGTCCTACGAGCAGTACTTC	CASSLFVVRGSYEQYF
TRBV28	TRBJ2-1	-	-	TGTGCCAGCAGCCAACAGACTACGTACCTCCCCAATGAGCAGTTCTTC	CASSQQTTYLPNEQFF
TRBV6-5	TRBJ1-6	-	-	TGTGCCAGCAGTTACGGTTTTGAGAGCTCCTATAATTCACCCCTCCACTTT	CASSYGFESSYNSPLHF
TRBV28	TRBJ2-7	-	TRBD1	TGTGCCAGTTTTCAGGGGGCGTCCTACGAGCAGTACTTC	CASFQGASYEQYF
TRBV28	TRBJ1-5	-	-	TGTGTCAGCAGTGCAGATAGCAATCAGCCCCAGCATTTT	CVSSADSNQPQHF
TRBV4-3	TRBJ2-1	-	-	TGCGCCAGCAGCCGGGAGGTCTCCTACAATGAGCAGTTCTTC	CASSREVSYNEQFF
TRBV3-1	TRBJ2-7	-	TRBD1	TGTGCCAGCAGCCCCCCCGGGACAGGTAAAGCCTACGAGCAGTACTTC	CASSPPGTGKAYEQYF
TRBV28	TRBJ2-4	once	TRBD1	TGTGCCAGCAGAGACAGGGCGAATAGAAACATTCAGTACTTC	CASRDRANRNIQYF
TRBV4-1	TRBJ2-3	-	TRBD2	TGCGCCAGCAGCAAAAATCCGGGACTAGCTAGCACAGATACGCAGTATTTT	CASSKNPGLASTDTQYF
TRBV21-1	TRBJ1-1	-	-	TGTGCCAGCAGCAAAGCGGGAGGGAGTGGATGTGTGAACACTGAAGCTTTCTTT	CASSKAGGSGCVNTEAFF
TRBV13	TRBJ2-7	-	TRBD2	TGTGCCAGCAGCTCACCAACTAGCGGGATGTACGAGCAGTACTTC	CASSSPTSGMYEQYF
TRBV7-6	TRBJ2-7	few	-	TGTGCCAGCAGCACTAGGCCCTATAGCAGTTCAAACGAGCAGTACTTC	CASSTRPYSSSNEQYF
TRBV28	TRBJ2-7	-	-	TGTGCCAGCAGTTTATTGGGGTTACGGTGGGAGCAGTACTTC	CASSLLGLRWEQYF
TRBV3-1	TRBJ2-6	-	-	TGTGCCAGCAGGTCCGGGGCAGGCCGCCCTGGGGCCAACGTCCTGACTTTC	CASRSGAGRPGANVLTF
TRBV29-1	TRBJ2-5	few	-	TGCAGCGTTGCCAACGGGGAGACCCAGTACTTC	CSVANGETQYF
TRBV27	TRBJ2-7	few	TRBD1	TGTGCCAGCACCCCGGGACAGAGCTCCTACGAGCAGTACTTC	CASTPGQSSYEQYF
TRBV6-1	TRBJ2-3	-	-	TGTGCCAGCAGACCCCCCCGAGGGACCATAGTAAGCACAGATACGCAGTATTTT	CASRPPRGTIVSTDTQYF
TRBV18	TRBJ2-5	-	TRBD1	TGTGCCAGCTCTGATACAGGGGGCAACAAAGAGACCCAGTACTTC	CASSDTGGNKETQYF
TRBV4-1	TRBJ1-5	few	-	TGCGCCAGCAGCCAAGATTCCTCGGGATACAGGGCTAATCAGCCCCAGCATTTT	CASSQDSSGYRANQPQHF
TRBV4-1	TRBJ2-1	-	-	TGCGCCAGCAGCCAGCCTAACCACGATGAGCAGTTCTTC	CASSQPNHDEQFF
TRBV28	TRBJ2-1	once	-	TGTGCCAGCAGCCACCCTCACATAGTTAAGCAGTTCTTC	CASSHPHIVKQFF